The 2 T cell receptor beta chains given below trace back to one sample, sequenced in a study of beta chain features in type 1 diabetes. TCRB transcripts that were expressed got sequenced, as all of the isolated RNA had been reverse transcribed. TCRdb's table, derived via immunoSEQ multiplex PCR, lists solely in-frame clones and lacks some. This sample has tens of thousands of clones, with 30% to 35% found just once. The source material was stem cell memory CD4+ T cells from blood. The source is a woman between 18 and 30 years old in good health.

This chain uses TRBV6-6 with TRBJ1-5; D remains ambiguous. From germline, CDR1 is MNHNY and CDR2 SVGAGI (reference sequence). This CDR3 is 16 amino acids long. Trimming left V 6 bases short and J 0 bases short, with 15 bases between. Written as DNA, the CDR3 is TGTGCCAGCAGCCCTGGAGGCTTTTATAGCAATCAGCCCCAGCATTTT. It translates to CASSPGGFYSNQPQHF.

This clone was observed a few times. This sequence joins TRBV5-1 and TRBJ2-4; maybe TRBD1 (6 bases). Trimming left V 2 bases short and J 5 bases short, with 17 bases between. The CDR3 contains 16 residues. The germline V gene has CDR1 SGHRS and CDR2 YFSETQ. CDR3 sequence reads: CASSLRGAGVENIQYF. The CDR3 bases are TGCGCCAGCAGCTTACGTGGGGCAGGGGTTGAAAACATTCAGTACTTC.